This paragraph reports one T cell receptor (beta chain). The antigen is not known. The data originate from a study of cytotoxic CD8 clonotypes in ibrutinib-treated CLL. At the level of the study: Following treatment for a median roughly 13 months, range 6 to 36, response samples were then taken.

Target depth was 1 in 200,000 to 1 in 1 million T cells, about 10x per clonotype. Here immunoSEQ multiplex PCR was the method, and the copy in TCRdb shows in-frame clones only, minus some. The top ten clones hold about 6.3% of a sample with approximately 330,000 clones, 80% of them seen once. Study-level points and caveats: The public clonotypes identified were infrequent and showed contraction or stability on treatment. Sampling times differed between sustained-remission and progressing patients.

Sequencing used PBMCs, obtained before ibrutinib treatment. This TCR was sampled from a human donor with chronic lymphocytic leukemia.

CDR3 sequence reads: CSAGRDTTNYGYTF. CDR3 sequence (DNA): TGCAGCGCTGGACGGGACACCACTAACTATGGCTACACCTTC. V gene TRBV29-1 combines with J gene TRBJ1-2; maybe TRBD1 (6 bases). Trimming pared 7 bases from V and 0 bases from J, leaving 15 bases between. The CDR3 length is 14 residues. Germline lookup yields CDR1 SQVTM and CDR2 ANQGSEA.